The T cell receptor (beta chain) described here comes from a study of response to subunit inactivated influenza vaccine. The CDR3 totals 16 residues. Germline CDR1 is LGHNA and CDR2 is YSLEER. V lost 1 base, J lost 1 base, and 10 bases lay in between. TCRdb used MiXCR to reprocess the RT-PCR reads, holding one entry per CDR3 protein. The table lists about 190,000 distinct CDR3 sequences, approximately 15% of them singletons. The chain employs TRBV4-3 and TRBJ2-2; TRBD2 is a possible D gene (5 bases). This TCR came from a man aged 45 to 65 who received an inactivated influenza vaccine. Specimen: CD8+ T cells sorted from PBMCs, collected more than 4 days after vaccination. The CDR3 region is CASSQVPAENTGELFF. The CDR3 nucleotides are TGCGCCAGCAGCCAAGTCCCAGCGGAGAACACCGGGGAGCTGTTTTTT.